These 31 T cell receptor beta chains share one sample of origin, sequenced in a study of PD-L1 blockade in urothelial cancer. The method was immunoSEQ multiplex PCR; TCRdb's version includes in-frame clones alone and lacks a portion of them. The repertoire holds approximately 88,000 clones, roughly 84% seen once, with approximately 2% in the top ten. Regarding time point: pretreatment peripheral blood. This specimen consisted of PBMCs, obtained around atezolizumab (anti-PD-L1) treatment. These receptors all come from a man in his fifties or sixties with urothelial cancer.

This chain uses TRBV4-1 with TRBJ2-7; 9 positions match TRBD1. Trimming removed 0 bases from V and 4 bases from J; junction bases left unmatched: 13. Germline assignment: CDR1 MGHRA and CDR2 YSYEKL. The CDR3 spans 18 residues. In nucleotides, the CDR3 is TGCGCCAGCAGCCAAGATTCAGCCGGGACAGGGTTACGGTACGAGCAGTACTTC. Encoded protein: CASSQDSAGTGLRYEQYF.

The V gene is TRBV2, the J gene TRBJ2-5, with 8 bases that match TRBD2. Unmatched junction bases numbered 8, after V lost 4 bases and J lost 4 bases. Looked up from germline, CDR1 is SNHLY and CDR2 is FYNNEI. The CDR3 totals 15 residues. CDR3 in amino acids: CASSVRGAGSETQYF. CDR3 nucleotides: TGTGCCAGCAGTGTGCGGGGGGCGGGATCAGAGACCCAGTACTTC.

The rearrangement uses TRBV4-1 and TRBJ1-2, with 9 positions matching TRBD1. The germline V gene encodes CDR1 MGHRA and CDR2 YSYEKL. This CDR3 is 16 amino acids long. V trimming: 4 bases; J trimming: 5 bases; junction bases outside the gene matches: 11. The CDR3 DNA sequence: TGCGCCAGCAGCCCGGCCGGACAGGGGAACCGATATGGCTACACCTTC. It translates to CASSPAGQGNRYGYTF.

The gene calls are TRBV28 and TRBJ2-4; 9 nucleotides match TRBD1. The J segment lost 1 base and the V segment lost 4 bases, leaving 11 bases of the junction unmatched. Germline V gene sequence: CDR1 MDHEN, CDR2 SYDVKM. The CDR3 extends over 18 amino acids. The CDR3 here is CASSSSRDRVGAKNIQYF. DNA for the CDR3: TGTGCCAGCAGTTCGTCCCGGGACAGGGTTGGCGCCAAAAACATTCAGTACTTC. Looking up the rest from reference TRBV28 and TRBJ2-4 gives the full variable domain: DVKVTQSSRYLVKRTGEKVFLECVQDMDHENMFWYRQDPGLGLRLIYFSYDVKMKEKGDIPEGYSVSREKKERFSLILESASTNQTSMYLCASSSSRDRVGAKNIQYFGAGTRLSVL.

The rearrangement uses TRBV19 and TRBJ2-6; D is ambiguous. The CDR3 runs 14 residues. Trimming stripped 6 bases from V and 0 bases from J, with 6 bases between. Germline V gene lookup returns CDR1 LNHDA and CDR2 SQIVND (reference sequence). DNA of the CDR3: TGTGCCAGTAGAGTAGACTCTGGGGCCAACGTCCTGACTTTC. Translating it yields CASRVDSGANVLTF.

The chain is built from TRBV5-1 and TRBJ2-1; D gene ambiguous. Germline-derived CDR1 and CDR2 are SGHRS and YFSETQ. Trimming left V 6 bases short and J 10 bases short, with 11 bases between. CDR3 size: 11 residues. The CDR3 sequence is CASTLDTEQFF. The CDR3 DNA sequence: TGCGCCAGCACCTTAGACACGGAGCAGTTCTTC.

The rearrangement joins TRBV4-1 to TRBJ2-7; D remains unclear. The V end lost 0 bases, the J end lost 2 bases, and 17 bases lay between the germline ends. The CDR3 totals 17 residues. Germline assignment: CDR1 MGHRA and CDR2 YSYEKL. DNA of the CDR3: TGCGCCAGCAGCCAAGAAATGTCTCCCAGTCGTGCCTACGAGCAGTACTTC. Translated: CASSQEMSPSRAYEQYF.

The J gene is TRBJ2-1, the V gene TRBV5-8; 13 bases are a match to TRBD2. Trimming took 5 bases from V and 3 from J; bases not matched to a gene: 5. CDR3 length: 16 residues. CDR1 is SGHTS and CDR2 is YDEGEE in the germline V gene. The CDR3: CASRRGLAGLYNEQFF. The CDR3 DNA reads as TGTGCCAGCAGACGGGGACTAGCGGGACTCTACAATGAGCAGTTCTTC.

The chain links TRBV9 to TRBJ1-2; weak D call: TRBD1 (6 bases). The CDR3 consists of 15 residues. Germline lookup yields CDR1 SGDLS and CDR2 YYNGEE. V was clipped by 2 bases and J by 4 bases, with 15 bases between them. CDR3 nucleotides: TGTGCCAGCAGCGTTCAGGGGAGATCCGTCTATGGCTACACCTTC. Translation gives CASSVQGRSVYGYTF.

CDR3 sequence reads: CASSYSQGPYEQYF. In nucleotides, the CDR3 is TGTGCCAGCAGTTACTCCCAGGGGCCCTACGAGCAGTACTTC. The genes are TRBV6-6 and TRBJ2-7; maybe TRBD1 (6 bases). The CDR3 sequence is 14 residues long. Trimming took off 0 bases at V and 2 bases at J, with 8 bases between the two ends. Germline V gene sequence: CDR1 MNHNY, CDR2 SVGAGI (reference sequence).

This clone has a single count. V and J are TRBV11-3 and TRBJ2-5, with a possible D match to TRBD2 (6 bases). V was shortened by 2 bases and J by 8 bases, with 12 bases between the two germline ends. Germline V lookup: CDR1 SGHNT, CDR2 YENEEA. The CDR3 consists of 13 residues. CDR3 amino acids: CASSLNSGRTQYF. Written as DNA, the CDR3 is TGTGCCAGCAGCTTAAACAGCGGGCGAACCCAGTACTTC.

J is TRBJ2-1 and V is TRBV7-7; 11 nucleotides line up with TRBD1. CDR3 length: 14 amino acids. The trim removed 1 base at V and 8 bases at J, leaving 1 base unmatched. In germline, CDR1 is SSHAT, CDR2 FNYEAQ (reference sequence). CDR3 loop: CASSLVGQGDEQFF. For the CDR3, the DNA is TGTGCCAGCAGCTTAGTGGGACAGGGGGATGAGCAGTTCTTC.

This clone was detected only once. The gene calls are TRBV5-6 and TRBJ2-7; the match to TRBD1 covers 7 bases. This CDR3 comprises 17 residues. V shed 0 bases, J shed 9 bases, and the junction held 18 bases outside the gene matches. Germline V gene lookup returns CDR1 SGHDT and CDR2 YYEEEE. Here the CDR3 DNA reads TGTGCCAGCAGCTTGGGGACAGGACTTACTACGAATTCAGGGCAGTACTTC. Amino acids: CASSLGTGLTTNSGQYF.

This chain uses TRBV27 with TRBJ1-2; 12 nucleotides align to TRBD1. The CDR3 loop spans 17 amino acids. V was pared by 4 bases and J by 2 bases, with 8 bases of the junction left unmatched. Germline assignment: CDR1 MNHEY and CDR2 SMNVEV (reference sequence). CDR3 residues: CASSSNPGQGANYGYTF. The CDR3 coding sequence is TGTGCCAGCAGTTCCAACCCGGGACAGGGGGCGAACTATGGCTACACCTTC.

The chain uses TRBV14 and TRBJ2-1; the match to TRBD2 covers 7 bases. The CDR3 length is 17 residues. V was clipped by 4 bases and J by 2 bases; unmatched bases: 11. The germline gives CDR1 SGHDN, CDR2 FVKESK. CDR3 in DNA: TGTGCCAGCAGCCCAGTCGCCGGACTAGACGCCTACAATGAGCAGTTCTTC. Translated, it gives CASSPVAGLDAYNEQFF.

V gene TRBV10-3 combines with J gene TRBJ2-2; D possibly corresponds to TRBD2 (6 bases). The V end was cut by 3 bases, the J end by 6 bases, with 14 bases between. The germline V gene encodes CDR1 ENHRY and CDR2 SYGVKD. This CDR3 has 15 amino acids. CDR3 coding DNA: TGTGCCATCAGTGACCCGGGACTTTTGGCCGGGGAGCTGTTTTTT. This gives the protein CAISDPGLLAGELFF.

The chain carries TRBV6-1 and TRBJ2-2; no definite D call. The V and J ends lost 6 bases and 7 bases respectively, with 12 bases between them. This CDR3 has 13 amino acids. The V gene's germline CDR1 is MNHNS and CDR2 SASEGT. CDR3 loop: CASRLANIGELFF. CDR3 DNA sequence: TGTGCCAGCAGACTTGCCAATATCGGGGAGCTGTTTTTT.

The chain employs TRBV27 and TRBJ2-7; 11 bases map to TRBD2. The V and J ends lost 6 bases and 2 bases, in that order; junction bases with no gene match: 6. The CDR3 is 15 residues long. Germline CDR1 MNHEY, CDR2 SMNVEV (reference sequence). The CDR3 is CASRYGTSGAYEQYF. The CDR3 DNA is TGTGCCAGCAGATACGGGACTAGCGGAGCCTACGAGCAGTACTTC.

The V call is TRBV7-2, the J call TRBJ1-2, with 9 nucleotides matching TRBD1. Trimming at V came to 1 base and at J to 7 bases, leaving 4 bases not matched to a gene. The CDR3 sequence is 14 residues long. CDR1 and CDR2 (germline): SGHTA, FQGNSA. In DNA, the CDR3 is TGTGCCAGCAGCTTAGGGACAGGGGCGGGTGGCTACACCTTC. This translates into CASSLGTGAGGYTF.

The gene calls are TRBV7-8 and TRBJ2-7; 13 nucleotides line up with TRBD2. Germline values: CDR1 SGHVS, CDR2 FQNEAQ. This CDR3 is 19 amino acids long. Trimming took 5 bases from V and 6 from J; bases not matched to a gene: 19. The CDR3 sequence: CASSVPERGLAGPAGEQYF. In nucleotides, the CDR3 is TGTGCCAGCAGCGTACCCGAGAGGGGACTAGCGGGACCCGCCGGCGAGCAGTACTTC. The full variable domain, completed using reference TRBV7-8 and TRBJ2-7, is GAGVSQSPRYKVAKRGQDVALRCDPISGHVSLFWYQQALGQGPEFLTYFQNEAQLDKSGLPSDRFFAERPEGSVSTLKIQRTQQEDSAVYLCASSVPERGLAGPAGEQYFGPGTRLTVT.

This chain connects TRBV18 to TRBJ2-7; D not certain. Germline CDR1 is KGHSH and CDR2 is LQKENI. CDR3 length equals 15 residues. Trimming removed 8 bases at V and 0 bases at J, with 17 bases between. CDR3 sequence: CASHTQPSLSYEQYF. The DNA of the CDR3 is TGTGCCAGCCACACACAGCCCAGCCTCTCCTACGAGCAGTACTTC.

This chain joins TRBV5-4 and TRBJ1-2, with TRBD1 identical over 8 bases. The trim removed 4 bases at V and 8 bases at J, leaving 10 bases unmatched. Germline lookup yields CDR1 SGHNT and CDR2 YYREEE (reference sequence). The CDR3 has 14 amino acids. The DNA for the CDR3 is TGTGCCAGCAGCCCTGGACAGGGTCTGGGGGGCTACACCTTC. It is translated as CASSPGQGLGGYTF. Supplemented by reference TRBV5-4 and TRBJ1-2, the full variable domain reads ETGVTQSPTHLIKTRGQQVTLRCSSQSGHNTVSWYQQALGQGPQFIFQYYREEENGRGNFPPRFSGLQFPNYSSELNVNALELDDSALYLCASSPGQGLGGYTFGSGTRLTVV.

This rearrangement joins TRBV12-5 to TRBJ2-5; 14 bases line up with TRBD2. CDR3 length: 16 residues. Trimming took 5 bases from V and 5 from J; bases not matched to a gene: 7. Germline loops: CDR1 LGHNT, CDR2 FRNRAP. The CDR3: CASGPRLAGGPETQYF. Written as DNA, the CDR3 is TGTGCTAGTGGTCCCCGACTAGCGGGGGGGCCGGAGACCCAGTACTTC.

The V call is TRBV2, the J call TRBJ2-1; the match to TRBD1 covers 7 bases. CDR3 length equals 15 residues. Trimming removed 5 bases from V and 3 bases from J; junction bases left unmatched: 7. CDR1 and CDR2 from the germline V gene are SNHLY and FYNNEI. This chain's CDR3 is CASSRPGQIYNEQFF. CDR3 sequence (DNA): TGTGCCAGCAGTAGACCGGGACAGATCTACAATGAGCAGTTCTTC.

There are a few counts of this clone. The J gene is TRBJ2-6, the V gene TRBV10-3, with TRBD2 as a possible D gene (6 bases). This CDR3 contains 16 residues. The V gene's germline CDR1 is ENHRY and CDR2 SYGVKD. Trimming removed 4 bases at V and 0 bases at J, with 10 bases between. CDR3 coding DNA: TGTGCCATCAGTGGTAGCGGTCGCTCTGGGGCCAACGTCCTGACTTTC. This sequence encodes CAISGSGRSGANVLTF.

The V gene is TRBV28, the J gene TRBJ1-1; the D gene is possibly TRBD1 (5 bases). CDR3 size: 14 residues. Trimming cost V 5 bases and J 1 base, with 11 bases left between them. Germline assignment: CDR1 MDHEN and CDR2 SYDVKM. The CDR3 loop is CASSNQGWNTEAFF. CDR3 in DNA: TGTGCCAGCAGTAATCAGGGTTGGAACACTGAAGCTTTCTTT. The variable domain in full, completed from reference TRBV28 and TRBJ1-1, reads DVKVTQSSRYLVKRTGEKVFLECVQDMDHENMFWYRQDPGLGLRLIYFSYDVKMKEKGDIPEGYSVSREKKERFSLILESASTNQTSMYLCASSNQGWNTEAFFGQGTRLTVV.

This clone was found once. The rearrangement links TRBV7-9 to TRBJ1-2; D gene ambiguous. The CDR3 totals 14 residues. Germline V gives CDR1 SEHNR, CDR2 FQNEAQ (reference sequence). Trimming left V 2 bases short and J 6 bases short, with 13 bases between. The CDR3 nucleotides read TGTGCCAGCAGCTTACTTATGGGCATTGATGGCTACACCTTC. It codes for CASSLLMGIDGYTF.

The chain links TRBV28 to TRBJ1-3, with D tentatively TRBD1 (6 bases). With 7 bases removed from V and 0 bases from J, the gap between germline ends came to 16 bases. The CDR3 loop spans 16 amino acids. Germline CDR1 reads MDHEN; CDR2 reads SYDVKM. CDR3 DNA: TGTGCCAGCACCCCTGGGGGCAGGAGCTCTGGAAACACCATATATTTT. Translating it yields CASTPGGRSSGNTIYF.

The V gene is TRBV30, the J gene TRBJ2-3; the match to TRBD2 covers 8 bases. CDR1 GTSNPN and CDR2 SVGIG come from the germline V gene (reference sequence). The CDR3 sequence is 16 residues long. Unmatched junction bases numbered 14, after V lost 1 base and J lost 8 bases. In DNA form, the CDR3 reads TGTGCCTGGAGTGGCGGGTTGAGCGGGGGAGTGGGTACGCAGTATTTT. This sequence encodes CAWSGGLSGGVGTQYF.

CDR3 bases: TGTGCCAGCAGCAGAACCGGGACTAGCGGGGTGGGGGAGCAGTTCTTC. This encodes CASSRTGTSGVGEQFF. The V and J genes are TRBV9 and TRBJ2-1, with 13 positions matching TRBD2. V lost 4 bases, J lost 10 bases, and 11 bases stayed unmatched. Germline CDR1 reads SGDLS; CDR2 reads YYNGEE. This CDR3 spans 16 amino acids.

The V and J genes are TRBV9 and TRBJ2-5; a possible D gene is TRBD1 (6 bases). Germline CDR1 is SGDLS and CDR2 is YYNGEE. The ends were cut back, 3 bases at V and 5 bases at J, with 11 bases in the middle. The CDR3 is 13 residues long. The CDR3 DNA sequence: TGTGCCAGCAGCGCAGGGGATGAGGAGACCCAGTACTTC. Its translation is CASSAGDEETQYF.